The T cell receptor (beta chain) under discussion was sequenced for a study of blood T cell repertoires in COVID-19. Turning to the study itself: T cells, B-cell-depleted T cells, or PBMCs supplied cDNA or gDNA.

The protocol was immunoSEQ multiplex PCR, while the TCRdb copy is restricted to in-frame clones and leaves out a portion. Here the sample spans some 70,000 clones, around 85% being singletons. The receptor was derived from a man in his forties with COVID-19, enrolled during active disease. The sample comprised peripheral blood.

The CDR3 DNA reads as TGCGCCAGCAGTCAATCAGCCCACGCGTGGGGGCCTACTAATGAAAAACTGTTTTTT. Its translation: CASSQSAHAWGPTNEKLFF. The chain combines TRBV23-1 with TRBJ1-4, with D possibly matching TRBD1 (6 bases). Being an ORF, TRBV23-1 has a function that is uncertain. This CDR3 region has 19 residues. V was shortened by 0 bases and J by 2 bases, with 19 bases between the two germline ends.